The 7 T cell receptor beta chains in this list originate from one sample, sequenced in a study of control samples from healthy donors and cancer patients. Profiled with immunoSEQ multiplex PCR; TCRdb holds only in-frame clones, not every one. The sample includes 100,000 to 150,000 clones, 85% to 95% of them seen just once. Sequencing input: PBMCs. All receptors derive from an elderly man with head and neck cancer.

The J gene is TRBJ1-1, the V gene TRBV5-4; tentative D call: TRBD1 (6 bases). The CDR3 has 12 residues. CDR1 SGHNT and CDR2 YYREEE come from the germline V gene (reference sequence). Trimming pared 5 bases from V and 7 bases from J, leaving 12 bases between. CDR3 coding DNA: TGTGCCAGCAGTTCAGGGGCGGGTGAAGCTTTCTTT. It yields the protein CASSSGAGEAFF.

The rearrangement joins TRBV27 to TRBJ1-2; 8 nucleotides agree with TRBD1. Per the germline V gene, CDR1 is MNHEY and CDR2 is SMNVEV (reference sequence). Germline trimming cut 6 bases from V and 7 bases from J; bases unmatched to any gene: 10. The CDR3 consists of 14 residues. The DNA of the CDR3 is TGTGCCAGCAGGTGGGCAGGGGGCTCTGGTGGCTACACCTTC. It yields the protein CASRWAGGSGGYTF.

This chain connects TRBV2 to TRBJ1-2; a weak D match, TRBD1 (6 bases). Germline CDR1 reads SNHLY; CDR2 reads FYNNEI. The V end was cut by 8 bases, the J end by 7 bases, with 8 bases between. This CDR3 has 10 residues. The CDR3 sequence is CASGGLGYTF. For the CDR3, the DNA is TGTGCCAGCGGGGGGCTTGGCTACACCTTC.

The rearrangement uses TRBV5-1 and TRBJ1-2; tentative D call: TRBD1 (5 bases). Germline V gene data show CDR1 as SGHRS and CDR2 as YFSETQ. This CDR3 region has 15 residues. V was trimmed by 2 bases and J by 0 bases, leaving 11 bases between them. In DNA, the CDR3 is TGCGCCAGCAGCTTAACCACAGGACCTAACTATGGCTACACCTTC. This gives the protein CASSLTTGPNYGYTF.

This chain connects TRBV6-5 to TRBJ1-1; a possible D gene is TRBD1 (6 bases). Germline-derived CDR1 and CDR2 are MNHEY and SVGAGI. V was pared by 5 bases and J by 7 bases, with 17 bases between. The CDR3 is 14 amino acids. CDR3 bases: TGTGCCAGCAGTACGAAAAACAGGGTTGGTGAAGCTTTCTTT. Amino acid sequence: CASSTKNRVGEAFF.

This rearrangement joins TRBV5-1 to TRBJ1-4; 8 bases align to TRBD1. Germline assignment: CDR1 SGHRS and CDR2 YFSETQ. Trimming cost V 4 bases and J 7 bases; bases outside gene matches: 12. The CDR3 covers 16 residues. The CDR3: CASSPRGGTGFEKLFF. As DNA, the CDR3 is TGCGCCAGCAGCCCCCGTGGGGGGACAGGATTTGAAAAACTGTTTTTT.

The chain employs TRBV5-4 and TRBJ2-5, with a tentative D call TRBD2 (7 bases). Germline V gene sequence: CDR1 SGHNT, CDR2 YYREEE (reference sequence). CDR3 size: 18 residues. Trimming shortened V by 4 bases and J by 10 bases, and 32 bases separated the two germline ends. CDR3: CASSPGGLSGAPGRGQYF. DNA for the CDR3: TGTGCCAGCAGCCCTGGGGGATTAAGCGGGGCCCCGGGCAGGGGCCAGTACTTC.